Listed below are T cell receptor beta chains from one sample, sequenced in a study of blood T cells in healthy people across ages. MiXCR was run by TCRdb on the 5' RACE reads, yielding one entry per CDR3 protein. The sample includes roughly 1,700,000 distinct CDR3 sequences, about 30% of them seen just once. Material: blood. These TCRs come from a woman younger than 45 in good health. Each CDR3 is given without its conserved first and last residue. The D gene is left open where the match is weak.

v_call d_call cdr3_aa
TRBV5-1 NA ASSPGSGELLEKLF
TRBV5-1 NA ASSFGLDADTQY
TRBV5-1 TRBD1 ASSWPDRGEETQY
TRBV2 NA ASRVVLSYNEQF
TRBV7-2 NA ASSPRTAGTEAF
TRBV9 NA ASSVERGGPTDEQF
TRBV20-1 NA SASPRLQAAGEQY
TRBV28 TRBD1 ASSTSGTGLFEQY
TRBV2 NA ASMGGGDTQY
TRBV18 TRBD1 ASSLRTGPNEKLF
TRBV7-9 NA ASSDSYTRLGAF
TRBV7-2 NA ASSLGGAESTEAF
TRBV5-1 TRBD2 ASTISGGRTDTQY
TRBV20-1 TRBD2 SARGNLAGESSGANVLT
TRBV5-6 NA ASSLEGSKAYEQY
TRBV28 TRBD1 ASSLAGDRAGSEQY
TRBV28 NA ASSTPIGAGQETQY
TRBV30 NA ASQGYSYEQY
TRBV12-3/TRBV12-4 TRBD2 ASSLGSGGSSYEQY
TRBV6-2/TRBV6-3 NA ASSYSSARASGRPYNEQY
TRBV20-1 NA SARVGETDTQY
TRBV20-1 NA SVLSWTQNTEAF
TRBV24-1 NA ATRESRGGNEQF
TRBV29-1 NA SVNRVGLYEQY
TRBV13 NA ASSPGLGGANSPLH
TRBV6-2/TRBV6-3 TRBD2 ASSYGAGLAGIAEQY
TRBV25-1 NA ASSDGRSYTQY
TRBV20-1 TRBD2 SAMFVGGGAQETQY
TRBV11-2 NA ASSFKGTYYEQY
TRBV5-5 TRBD2 ASSRLTSGRTKEQY
TRBV28 TRBD1 ASSLGGTGWNEQF
TRBV10-3 NA AIRSGNEGEKLF
TRBV20-1 NA SAATESSGANVLT
TRBV19 NA ASSKPPDGANEKLF
TRBV24-1 TRBD1 ATGTVYQETQY
TRBV10-1 TRBD1 ASSERRQGAADTQY
TRBV27 TRBD1 ASKYAGTGRNEKLF
TRBV6-2/TRBV6-3 NA ASSDSNDEQF
TRBV12-3/TRBV12-4 NA ASSLVGRGTDTQY
TRBV6-5 TRBD1 ASSYGTENTEAF
TRBV5-1 TRBD2 ASRPPGLAGVGEQF
TRBV24-1 NA ATSDLGTGTVDTQY
TRBV20-1 TRBD2 SAQGSAGGYNEQY
TRBV13 TRBD1 ASSPPGGQGFPRDEQY
TRBV5-1 TRBD2 ASSTSLAETQY
TRBV6-5 NA ASSYSSVQSAYEQY
TRBV12-3/TRBV12-4 NA ASSNAGGCYT
TRBV5-5 TRBD2 ATSRGASGGLGDTQY